This T cell receptor beta chain was recovered during a study of shared clonotypes between healthy human individuals. For this clone: Antigen: not known.

The naive CD8 subset, CD45RO-negative cells positively selected for CCR7, excluded terminally differentiated effector memory CD45RA+ cells. The protocol was immunoSEQ multiplex PCR, while the TCRdb copy is restricted to in-frame clones and leaves out a portion. The sample consists of around 620,000 clones, roughly 95% of them appearing once. Study-level points and caveats: The researchers took only blood, and tissue repertoires probably look different. Around 5% of naive CD4 clonotypes were common to several donors. Naive subsets, compared against memory subsets, generally had larger estimated richness values.

The germline gives CDR1 SNHLY, CDR2 FYNNEI. The CDR3 sequence is 17 residues long. The V and J ends lost 3 bases and 0 bases respectively, with 15 bases between them. Sequenced sample: naive CD8+ T cells sorted from blood. This receptor was obtained from a woman aged 25 to 39 in good health. The chain is built from TRBV2 and TRBJ2-1, with a possible D match to TRBD2 (6 bases). The CDR3 spells CASSDNTRDFSYNEQFF. In DNA, the CDR3 is TGTGCCAGCAGTGACAACACCCGGGACTTCTCCTACAATGAGCAGTTCTTC.